A selection of T cell receptor beta chains follows, all from one sample in a study of cytomegalovirus exposure and HLA in healthy donors. TCRdb keeps only in-frame clones here, not all; method: immunoSEQ multiplex PCR. Found here are 150,000 to 200,000 clones, over 60% of them singletons; the top ten hold approximately 3%. The sample taken for sequencing was PBMCs. The receptors come from a male donor in good health and CMV-seronegative. The CDR3 runs from the conserved cysteine through the conserved F or W.

j_call v_call cdr3_length cdr3_aa
TRBJ2-7 TRBV11-2 13 CASSLVSRWEQYF
TRBJ2-1 TRBV7-9 13 CASSFTGHNEQFF
TRBJ2-1 TRBV2 14 CASSESGLPNEQFF
TRBJ2-7 TRBV11-1 12 CASSRDSYEQYF
TRBJ2-5 TRBV12-5 15 CASAQGGAGKETQYF
TRBJ2-7 TRBV9 13 CASSVDIAGEQYF
TRBJ1-2 TRBV18 17 CASSPLTRGTALRGYTF
TRBJ2-1 TRBV12-5 19 CASGLGLGLAGTSYNEQFF
TRBJ2-3 TRBV4-1 15 CASSQVRDSTDTQYF
TRBJ2-2 TRBV2 15 CASSAAGAFTGELFF
TRBJ1-2 TRBV5-1 14 CASSLAFRQDGYTF
TRBJ2-3 TRBV6-5 16 CASSWGQVISTDTQYF
TRBJ2-1 TRBV29-1 13 CSVVEREGNEQFF
TRBJ2-1 TRBV5-1 15 CASSLGVSRITEQFF
TRBJ1-5 TRBV19 15 CASSPRQGNNQPQHF
TRBJ2-3 TRBV19 18 CASSKGAGGSGSTDTQYF
TRBJ2-1 TRBV28 16 CASSLWTGSSYNEQFF
TRBJ2-7 TRBV4-3 16 CASSQRGVSGSSEQYF
TRBJ2-7 TRBV2 15 CASSETGGAAYEQYF
TRBJ2-4 TRBV27 16 CASSFSGALAKNIQYF
TRBJ1-2 TRBV29-1 13 CSVESLNLRGYTF
TRBJ2-7 TRBV5-4 15 CASSSPGLADYEQYF
TRBJ2-7 TRBV7-8 15 CASSFYSGVSYEQYF
TRBJ1-4 TRBV7-6 15 CASSPLTGVDEKLFF
TRBJ2-2 TRBV7-9 16 CASTQRDSANTGELFF
TRBJ1-1 TRBV5-1 13 CASSFTGGTEAFF
TRBJ1-2 TRBV29-1 13 CSVSKTDVDGYTF
TRBJ2-7 TRBV27 16 CASSSHPSGGAYEQYF
TRBJ2-5 TRBV30 16 CAWSVGLAVYQETQYF
- TRBV7-9 15 CASSSDKSGIYEQYF
TRBJ1-2 TRBV19 14 CASSIGGETYGYTF
TRBJ1-2 TRBV10-3 17 CAISGATTGGRGYGYTF
TRBJ2-5 TRBV6-4 14 CASPLLQVRETQYF
TRBJ1-1 TRBV19 14 CASGLRGLNTEAFF
TRBJ2-5 TRBV29-1 12 CSVEQRQETQYF
TRBJ2-2 TRBV6-5 15 CASSYGAGETGELFF
TRBJ2-5 TRBV5-4 14 CASSLGTGVQTQYF
TRBJ1-6 TRBV9 15 CASSVGYSYNSPLHF
TRBJ2-7 TRBV5-8 15 CASMYRVSIPYEQYF
TRBJ2-3 TRBV15 16 CATSRDGKGDTDTQYF
TRBJ2-7 TRBV28 16 CASCAGGRTPNYEQYF
TRBJ2-1 TRBV6-1 17 CASSESSGTRHGYEQFF
TRBJ2-1 TRBV4-3 16 CASSQVGGPLRNEQFF
TRBJ2-1 TRBV7-9 16 CASSFTGTSGGDEQFF
TRBJ2-2 TRBV9 15 CASNRAETRTGELFF
TRBJ1-5 TRBV7-2 15 CASSLVAGSNQPQHF
TRBJ2-3 TRBV7-2 18 CASSSNPLGLAGGRTQYF
TRBJ2-1 TRBV4-1 14 CASSHGDRYNEQFF
TRBJ1-2 TRBV28 15 CASSFDRVGWHGYTF
TRBJ2-7 TRBV29-1 12 CSVESGSGEQYF
- TRBV4-3 12 CASSQDRSEQYF